The entry that follows covers one T cell receptor beta chain sequence. The antigen is not known. These data belong to a study of OX40 agonist ivuxolimab in advanced cancers. Study details: At 0.01 to 10 mg/kg, ivuxolimab was administered intravenously to patients every 2 weeks.

Study results and caveats: Among the lowest levels of clonal expansion were found in partial responders at 0.1-3.0 mg/kg.

This CDR3 region has 11 residues. V lost 7 bases, J lost 7 bases, and 5 bases stayed unmatched. Germline CDR1 and CDR2: SQVTM and ANQGSEA. The table came from immunoSEQ multiplex PCR; TCRdb's copy has only in-frame clones and leaves some out. This sample has under 80,000 clones, with roughly 87% found just once. This sequence joins TRBV29-1 and TRBJ1-1, with 8 bases aligning to TRBD1. The receptor's source is an adult with an advanced solid tumor such as melanoma, head and neck, liver or kidney cancer. The material sequenced was CD4+ or CD8+ T cells sorted from blood, taken in a trial of the OX40 agonist ivuxolimab. This CDR3 reads CSALGQGEAFF. The CDR3 bases are TGCAGCGCCCTCGGACAGGGTGAAGCTTTCTTT.